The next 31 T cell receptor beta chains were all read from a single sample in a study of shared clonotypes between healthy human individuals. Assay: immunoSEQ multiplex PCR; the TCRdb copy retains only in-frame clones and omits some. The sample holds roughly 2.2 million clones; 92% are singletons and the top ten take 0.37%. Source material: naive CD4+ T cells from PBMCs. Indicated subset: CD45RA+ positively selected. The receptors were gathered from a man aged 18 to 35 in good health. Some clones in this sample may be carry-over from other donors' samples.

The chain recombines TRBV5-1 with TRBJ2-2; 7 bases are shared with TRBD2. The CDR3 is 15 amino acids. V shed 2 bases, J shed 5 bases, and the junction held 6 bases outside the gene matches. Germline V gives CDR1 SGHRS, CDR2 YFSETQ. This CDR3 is CASSFEGRGTGELFF. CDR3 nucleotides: TGCGCCAGCAGCTTTGAGGGGAGGGGAACCGGGGAGCTGTTTTTT. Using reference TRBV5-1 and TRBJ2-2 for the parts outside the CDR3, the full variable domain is KAGVTQTPRYLIKTRGQQVTLSCSPISGHRSVSWYQQTPGQGLQFLFEYFSETQRNKGNFPGRFSGRQFSNSRSEMNVSTLELGDSALYLCASSFEGRGTGELFFGEGSRLTVL.

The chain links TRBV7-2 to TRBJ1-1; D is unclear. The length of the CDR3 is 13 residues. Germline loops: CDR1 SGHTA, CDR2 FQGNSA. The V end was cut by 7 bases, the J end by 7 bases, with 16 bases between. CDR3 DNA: TGTGCCAGCACCATCAAAGGCCCCCTTGAAGCTTTCTTT. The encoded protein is CASTIKGPLEAFF. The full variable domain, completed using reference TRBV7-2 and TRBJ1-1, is GAGVSQSPSNKVTEKGKDVELRCDPISGHTALYWYRQSLGQGLEFLIYFQGNSAPDKSGLPSDRFSAERTGGSVSTLTIQRTQQEDSAVYLCASTIKGPLEAFFGQGTRLTVV.

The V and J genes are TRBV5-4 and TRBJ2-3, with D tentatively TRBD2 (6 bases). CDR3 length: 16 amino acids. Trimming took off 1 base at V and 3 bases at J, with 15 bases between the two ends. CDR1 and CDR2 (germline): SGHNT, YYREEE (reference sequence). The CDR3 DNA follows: TGTGCCAGCAGCTTGAGGGGATCGGCGGGGACAGATACGCAGTATTTT. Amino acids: CASSLRGSAGTDTQYF.

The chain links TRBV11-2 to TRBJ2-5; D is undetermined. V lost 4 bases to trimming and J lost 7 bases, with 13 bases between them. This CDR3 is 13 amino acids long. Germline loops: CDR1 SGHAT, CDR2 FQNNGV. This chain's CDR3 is CASSSDQGRTQYF. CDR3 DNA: TGTGCCAGCAGCTCCGATCAAGGTCGGACCCAGTACTTC.

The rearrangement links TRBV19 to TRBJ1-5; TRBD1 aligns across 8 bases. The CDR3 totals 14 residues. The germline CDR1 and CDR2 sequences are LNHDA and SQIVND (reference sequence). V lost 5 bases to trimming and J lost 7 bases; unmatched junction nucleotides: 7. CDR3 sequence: CASSPTDRVQPQHF. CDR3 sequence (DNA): TGTGCCAGTAGTCCCACGGACAGGGTGCAGCCCCAGCATTTT.

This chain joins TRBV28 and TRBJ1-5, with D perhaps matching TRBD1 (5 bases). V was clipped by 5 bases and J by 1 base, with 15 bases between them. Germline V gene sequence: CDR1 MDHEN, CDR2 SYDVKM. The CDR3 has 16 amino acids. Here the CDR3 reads CASSPVGTWSNQPQHF. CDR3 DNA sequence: TGTGCCAGCAGTCCAGTGGGGACTTGGAGCAATCAGCCCCAGCATTTT.

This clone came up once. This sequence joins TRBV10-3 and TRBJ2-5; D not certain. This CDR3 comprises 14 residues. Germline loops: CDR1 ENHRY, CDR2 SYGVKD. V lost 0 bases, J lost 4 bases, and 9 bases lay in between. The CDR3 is CAISESAGLETQYF. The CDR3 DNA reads TGTGCCATCAGTGAGTCCGCAGGTTTAGAGACCCAGTACTTC.

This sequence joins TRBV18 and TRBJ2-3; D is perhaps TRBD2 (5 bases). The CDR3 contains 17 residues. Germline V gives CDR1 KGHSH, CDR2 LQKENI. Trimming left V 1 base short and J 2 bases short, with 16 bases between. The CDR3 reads CASSPRQRSTTTDTQYF. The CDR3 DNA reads TGTGCCAGCTCACCACGGCAGCGGAGCACTACCACAGATACGCAGTATTTT.

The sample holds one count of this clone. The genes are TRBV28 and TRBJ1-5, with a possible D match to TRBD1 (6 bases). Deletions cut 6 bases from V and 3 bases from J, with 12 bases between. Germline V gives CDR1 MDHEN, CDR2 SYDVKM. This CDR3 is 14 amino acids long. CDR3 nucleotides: TGTGCCAGCAGGGAACAGGGTTACAATCAGCCCCAGCATTTT. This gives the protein CASREQGYNQPQHF.

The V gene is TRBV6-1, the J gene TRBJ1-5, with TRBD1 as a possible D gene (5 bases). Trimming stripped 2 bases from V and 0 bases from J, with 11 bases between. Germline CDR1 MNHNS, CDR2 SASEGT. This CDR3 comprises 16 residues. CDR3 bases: TGTGCCAGCAGTGAAAAATACAGGTATAGCAATCAGCCCCAGCATTTT. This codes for CASSEKYRYSNQPQHF.

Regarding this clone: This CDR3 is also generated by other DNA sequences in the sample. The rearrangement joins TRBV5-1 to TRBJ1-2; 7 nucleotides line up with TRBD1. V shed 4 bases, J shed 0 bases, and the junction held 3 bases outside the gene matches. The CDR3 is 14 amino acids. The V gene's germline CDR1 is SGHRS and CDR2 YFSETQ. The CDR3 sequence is CASSLGTANYGYTF. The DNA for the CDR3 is TGCGCCAGCAGCCTAGGGACAGCTAACTATGGCTACACCTTC.

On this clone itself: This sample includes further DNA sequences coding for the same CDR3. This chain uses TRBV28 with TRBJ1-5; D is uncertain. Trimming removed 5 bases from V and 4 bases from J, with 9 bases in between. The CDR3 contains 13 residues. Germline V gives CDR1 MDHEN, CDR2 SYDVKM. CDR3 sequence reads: CASSSRANQPQHF. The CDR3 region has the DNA TGTGCCAGCAGTAGTAGGGCTAATCAGCCCCAGCATTTT.

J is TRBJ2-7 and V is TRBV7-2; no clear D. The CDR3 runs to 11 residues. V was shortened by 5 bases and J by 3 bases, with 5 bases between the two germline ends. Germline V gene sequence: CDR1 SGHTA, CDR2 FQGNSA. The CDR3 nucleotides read TGTGCCAGCAGCACCTTCTACGAGCAGTACTTC. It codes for CASSTFYEQYF.

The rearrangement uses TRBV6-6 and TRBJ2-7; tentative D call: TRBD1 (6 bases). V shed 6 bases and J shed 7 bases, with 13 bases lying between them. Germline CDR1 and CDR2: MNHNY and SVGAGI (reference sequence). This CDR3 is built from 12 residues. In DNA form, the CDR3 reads TGTGCCAGCAGCTGGGGGCCCGGAGAGCAGTACTTC. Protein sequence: CASSWGPGEQYF.

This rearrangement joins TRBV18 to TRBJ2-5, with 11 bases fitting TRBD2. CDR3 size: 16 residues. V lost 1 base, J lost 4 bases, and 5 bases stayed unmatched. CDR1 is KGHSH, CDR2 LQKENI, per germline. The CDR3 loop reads CASSPRLAGGGETQYF. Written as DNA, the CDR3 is TGTGCCAGCTCACCACGGCTAGCGGGGGGAGGAGAGACCCAGTACTTC.

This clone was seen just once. The CDR3 is CASTQSRGSGTDTQYF. CDR3 sequence (DNA): TGTGCCAGCACCCAATCGCGGGGTTCAGGCACAGATACGCAGTATTTT. This sequence joins TRBV6-6 and TRBJ2-3; maybe TRBD2 (6 bases). The germline CDR1 and CDR2 sequences are MNHNY and SVGAGI (reference sequence). The CDR3 is 16 residues long. The V gene lost 7 bases and the J gene lost 1 base, with 18 bases spanning the gap.

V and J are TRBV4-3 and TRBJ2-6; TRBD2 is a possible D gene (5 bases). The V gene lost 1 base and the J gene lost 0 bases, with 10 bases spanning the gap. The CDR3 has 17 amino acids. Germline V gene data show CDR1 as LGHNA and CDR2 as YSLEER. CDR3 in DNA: TGCGCCAGCAGCCAAGCGGGGTCGAGCTCTGGGGCCAACGTCCTGACTTTC. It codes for CASSQAGSSSGANVLTF.

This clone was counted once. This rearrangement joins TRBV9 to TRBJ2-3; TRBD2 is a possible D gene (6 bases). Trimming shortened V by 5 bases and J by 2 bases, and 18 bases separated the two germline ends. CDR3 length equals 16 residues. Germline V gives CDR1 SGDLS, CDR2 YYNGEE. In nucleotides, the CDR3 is TGTGCCAGCAGTTTTGTAGCGGTAGGAAACACAGATACGCAGTATTTT. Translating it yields CASSFVAVGNTDTQYF.

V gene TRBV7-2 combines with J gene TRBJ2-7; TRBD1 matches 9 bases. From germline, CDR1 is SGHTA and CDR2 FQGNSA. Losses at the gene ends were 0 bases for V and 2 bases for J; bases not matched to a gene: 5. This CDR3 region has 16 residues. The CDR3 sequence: CASSLAPGTGTYEQYF. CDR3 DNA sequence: TGTGCCAGCAGCTTAGCGCCGGGGACAGGGACCTACGAGCAGTACTTC. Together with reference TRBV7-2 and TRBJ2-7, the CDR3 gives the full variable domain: GAGVSQSPSNKVTEKGKDVELRCDPISGHTALYWYRQSLGQGLEFLIYFQGNSAPDKSGLPSDRFSAERTGGSVSTLTIQRTQQEDSAVYLCASSLAPGTGTYEQYFGPGTRLTVT.

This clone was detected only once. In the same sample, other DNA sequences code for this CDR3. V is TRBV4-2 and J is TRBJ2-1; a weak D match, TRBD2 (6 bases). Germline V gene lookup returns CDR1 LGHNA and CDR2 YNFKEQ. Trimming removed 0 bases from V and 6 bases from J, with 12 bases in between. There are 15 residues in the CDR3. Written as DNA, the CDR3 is TGTGCCAGCAGCCAAGACGGGGGATTGGGCAATGAGCAGTTCTTC. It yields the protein CASSQDGGLGNEQFF.

The CDR3 nucleotides read TGTGCCTGGAGGGCATTAGGCAGGGAGGAGACAGATACGCAGTATTTT. Translating gives CAWRALGREETDTQYF. This chain connects TRBV30 to TRBJ2-3; perhaps TRBD2 as D (6 bases). Trimming pared 3 bases from V and 3 bases from J, leaving 19 bases between. Germline CDR1 and CDR2: GTSNPN and SVGIG (reference sequence). The length of the CDR3 is 16 residues.

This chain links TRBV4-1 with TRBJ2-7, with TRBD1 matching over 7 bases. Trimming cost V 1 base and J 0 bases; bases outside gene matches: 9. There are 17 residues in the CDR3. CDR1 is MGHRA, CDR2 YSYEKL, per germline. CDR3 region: CASSQGQGRWTSYEQYF. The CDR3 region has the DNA TGCGCCAGCAGCCAAGGACAGGGTAGGTGGACCTCCTACGAGCAGTACTTC.

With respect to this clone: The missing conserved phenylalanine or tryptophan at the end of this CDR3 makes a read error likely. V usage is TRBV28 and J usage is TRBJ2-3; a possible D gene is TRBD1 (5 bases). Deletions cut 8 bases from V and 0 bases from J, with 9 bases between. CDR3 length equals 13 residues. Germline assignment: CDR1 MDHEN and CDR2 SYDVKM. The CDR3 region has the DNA TGTGCCAGCGGGGCCCCTAGCACAGATACGCAGTATTAT. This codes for CASGAPSTDTQYY.

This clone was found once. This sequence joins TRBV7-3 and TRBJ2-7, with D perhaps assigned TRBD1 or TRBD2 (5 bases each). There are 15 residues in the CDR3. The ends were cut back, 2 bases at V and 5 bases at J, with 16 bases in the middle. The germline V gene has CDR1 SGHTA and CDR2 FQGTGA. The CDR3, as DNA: TGTGCCAGCAGCTTAGGAGGTCAGGGACCGGACGAGCAGTACTTC. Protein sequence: CASSLGGQGPDEQYF.

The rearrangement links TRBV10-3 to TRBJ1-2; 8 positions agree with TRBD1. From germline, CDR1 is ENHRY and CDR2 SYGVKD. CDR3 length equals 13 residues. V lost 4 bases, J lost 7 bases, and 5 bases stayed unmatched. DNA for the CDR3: TGTGCCATCAGTGGGACAGGGAACCCTGGCTACACCTTC. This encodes CAISGTGNPGYTF.

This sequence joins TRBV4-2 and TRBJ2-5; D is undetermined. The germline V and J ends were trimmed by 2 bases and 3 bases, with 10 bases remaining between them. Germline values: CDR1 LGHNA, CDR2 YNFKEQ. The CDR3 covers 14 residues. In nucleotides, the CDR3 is TGTGCCAGCAGCCAACTCGGAGCCGAAGAGACCCAGTACTTC. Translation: CASSQLGAEETQYF.

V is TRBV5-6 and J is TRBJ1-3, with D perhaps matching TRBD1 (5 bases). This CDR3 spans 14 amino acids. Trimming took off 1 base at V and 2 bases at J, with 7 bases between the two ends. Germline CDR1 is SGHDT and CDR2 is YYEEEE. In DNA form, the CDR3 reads TGTGCCAGCAGCTTGTCAGGGACTGGAAACACCATATATTTT. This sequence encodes CASSLSGTGNTIYF.

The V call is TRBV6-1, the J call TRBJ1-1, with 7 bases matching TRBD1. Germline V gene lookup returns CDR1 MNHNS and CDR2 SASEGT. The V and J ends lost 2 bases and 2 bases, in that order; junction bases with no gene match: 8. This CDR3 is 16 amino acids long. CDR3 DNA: TGTGCCAGCAGTGAACCCCTTCGGGACAGTAACACTGAAGCTTTCTTT. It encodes CASSEPLRDSNTEAFF.

The CDR3: CATSRTGIGDTQYF. CDR3 nucleotide sequence: TGTGCCACCTCTAGGACAGGGATAGGAGATACGCAGTATTTT. The chain couples TRBV7-9 to TRBJ2-3; TRBD1 matches at 8 bases. V lost 10 bases and J lost 5; bases outside the gene matches: 11. The CDR3 contains 14 residues. CDR1 SEHNR and CDR2 FQNEAQ come from the germline V gene (reference sequence).

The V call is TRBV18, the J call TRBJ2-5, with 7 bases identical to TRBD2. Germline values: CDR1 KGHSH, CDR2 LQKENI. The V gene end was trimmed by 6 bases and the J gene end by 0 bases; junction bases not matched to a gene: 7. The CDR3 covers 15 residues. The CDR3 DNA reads TGTGCCAGCTCGCCGGACGGGGGGTACCAAGAGACCCAGTACTTC. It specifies CASSPDGGYQETQYF.

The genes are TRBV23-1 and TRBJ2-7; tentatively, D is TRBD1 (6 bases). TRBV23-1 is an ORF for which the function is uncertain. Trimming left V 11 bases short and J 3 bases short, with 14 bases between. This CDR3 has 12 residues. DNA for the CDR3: TGCGCCGGATACAGGGTGGGCTACGAGCAGTACTTC. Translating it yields CAGYRVGYEQYF.